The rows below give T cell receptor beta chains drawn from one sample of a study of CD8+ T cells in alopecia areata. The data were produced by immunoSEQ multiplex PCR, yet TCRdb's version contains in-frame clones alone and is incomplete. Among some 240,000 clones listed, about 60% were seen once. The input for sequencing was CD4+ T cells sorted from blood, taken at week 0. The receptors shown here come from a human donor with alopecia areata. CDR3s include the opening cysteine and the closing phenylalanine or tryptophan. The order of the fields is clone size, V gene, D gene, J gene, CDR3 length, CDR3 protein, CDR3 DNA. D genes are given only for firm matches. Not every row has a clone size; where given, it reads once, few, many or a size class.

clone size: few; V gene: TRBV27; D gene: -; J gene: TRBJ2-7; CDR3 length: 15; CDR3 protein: CASSSPLTGSYEQYF; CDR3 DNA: TGTGCCAGCAGTTCCCCCCTTACGGGTTCCTACGAGCAGTACTTC
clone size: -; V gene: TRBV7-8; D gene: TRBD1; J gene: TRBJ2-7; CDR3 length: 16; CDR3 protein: CASSLTRGQGGDEQYF; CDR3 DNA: TGTGCCAGCAGTTTAACTAGGGGACAGGGGGGAGACGAGCAGTACTTC
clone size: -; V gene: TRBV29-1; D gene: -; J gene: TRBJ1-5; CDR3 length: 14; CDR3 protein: CSVVESYSNQPQHF; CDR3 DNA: TGCAGCGTTGTAGAGAGCTATAGCAATCAGCCCCAGCATTTT
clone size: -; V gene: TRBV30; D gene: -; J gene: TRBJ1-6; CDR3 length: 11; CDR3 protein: CAWNRDSPLHF; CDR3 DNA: TGTGCCTGGAACAGGGATTCACCCCTCCACTTT
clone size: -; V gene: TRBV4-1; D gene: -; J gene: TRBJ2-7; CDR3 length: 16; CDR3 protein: CASSQGILKDRYEQYF; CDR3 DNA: TGCGCCAGCAGCCAAGGGATACTCAAGGACCGATACGAGCAGTACTTC
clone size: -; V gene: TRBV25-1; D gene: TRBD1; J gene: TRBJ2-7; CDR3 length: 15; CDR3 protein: CASSAGGTGGYEQYF; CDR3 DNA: TGTGCCAGCAGCGCGGGCGGGACAGGGGGGTACGAGCAGTACTTC
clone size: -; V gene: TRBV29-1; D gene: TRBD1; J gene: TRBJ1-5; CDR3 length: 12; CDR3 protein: CSGDSFNQPQHF; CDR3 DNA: TGCAGCGGGGACAGTTTTAATCAGCCCCAGCATTTT
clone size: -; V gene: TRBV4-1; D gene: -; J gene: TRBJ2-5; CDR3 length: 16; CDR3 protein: CASSQSREEDGETQYF; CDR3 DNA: TGCGCCAGCAGCCAAAGCCGGGAAGAAGACGGGGAGACCCAGTACTTC
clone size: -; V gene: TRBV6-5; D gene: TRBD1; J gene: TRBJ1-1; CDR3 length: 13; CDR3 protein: CASSNRDRGEAFF; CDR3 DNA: TGTGCCAGCAGTAACCGGGACAGGGGTGAAGCTTTCTTT
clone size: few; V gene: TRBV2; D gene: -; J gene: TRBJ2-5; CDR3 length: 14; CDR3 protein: CAYGFGPRGETQYF; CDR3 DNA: TGTGCCTACGGGTTTGGGCCCCGCGGAGAGACCCAGTACTTC
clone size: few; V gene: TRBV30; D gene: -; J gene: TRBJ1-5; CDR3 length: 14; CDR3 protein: CAWSGKGGDQPQHF; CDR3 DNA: TGTGCCTGGAGTGGGAAGGGCGGGGATCAGCCCCAGCATTTT
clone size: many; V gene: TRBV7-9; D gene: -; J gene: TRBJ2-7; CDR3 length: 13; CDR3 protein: CASSLSDSHEQYF; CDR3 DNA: TGTGCCAGCAGCTTATCGGACAGCCACGAGCAGTACTTC
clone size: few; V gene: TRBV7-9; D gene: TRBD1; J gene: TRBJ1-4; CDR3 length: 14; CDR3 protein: CASSPTGVVEKLFF; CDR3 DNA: TGTGCCAGCAGCCCAACAGGGGTGGTCGAAAAACTGTTTTTT
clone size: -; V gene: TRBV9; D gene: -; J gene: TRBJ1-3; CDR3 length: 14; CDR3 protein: CASSVDSIGNTIYF; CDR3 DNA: TGTGCCAGCAGCGTAGATTCGATCGGAAACACCATATATTTT
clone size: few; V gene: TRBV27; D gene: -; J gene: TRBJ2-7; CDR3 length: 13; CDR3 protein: CASSSIVSYEQYF; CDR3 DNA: TGTGCCAGCAGTTCGATCGTTTCCTACGAGCAGTACTTC
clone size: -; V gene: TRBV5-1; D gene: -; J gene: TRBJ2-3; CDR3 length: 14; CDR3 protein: CASSGSLRTDTQYF; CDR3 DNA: TGCGCCAGCAGCGGATCTCTACGGACAGATACGCAGTATTTT
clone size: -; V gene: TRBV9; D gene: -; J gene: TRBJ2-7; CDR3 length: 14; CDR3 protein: CASTRSAGAYEQYF; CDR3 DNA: TGTGCCAGCACCCGGTCGGCAGGTGCCTACGAGCAGTACTTC
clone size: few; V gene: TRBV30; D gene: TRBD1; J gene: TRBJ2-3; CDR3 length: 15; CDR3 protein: CAWTQGQSSTDTQYF; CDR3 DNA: TGTGCCTGGACCCAGGGACAGTCTAGCACAGATACGCAGTATTTT
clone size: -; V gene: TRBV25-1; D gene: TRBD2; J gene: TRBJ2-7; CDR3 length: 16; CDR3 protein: CASSDRHLGGSYEQYF; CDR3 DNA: TGTGCCAGCAGTGATCGCCACCTCGGGGGGTCCTACGAGCAGTACTTC
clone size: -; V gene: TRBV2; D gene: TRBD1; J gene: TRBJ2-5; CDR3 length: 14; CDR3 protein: CASNGQGREETQYF; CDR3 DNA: TGTGCCAGCAACGGACAGGGTCGGGAAGAGACCCAGTACTTC
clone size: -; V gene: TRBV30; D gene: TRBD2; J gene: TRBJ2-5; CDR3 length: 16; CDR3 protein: CAWSVTFLAGPETQYF; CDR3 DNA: TGTGCCTGGAGTGTAACGTTTTTAGCGGGACCCGAGACCCAGTACTTC
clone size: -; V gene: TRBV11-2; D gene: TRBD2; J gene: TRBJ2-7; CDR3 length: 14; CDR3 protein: CASSNSGDYYEQYF; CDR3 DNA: TGTGCCAGCAGCAATAGCGGGGACTACTACGAGCAGTACTTC
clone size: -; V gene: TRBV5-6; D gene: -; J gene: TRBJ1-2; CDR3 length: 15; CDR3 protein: CASSLALLRGLGYTF; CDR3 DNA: TGTGCCAGCAGCTTGGCCCTATTGAGGGGATTAGGCTACACCTTC
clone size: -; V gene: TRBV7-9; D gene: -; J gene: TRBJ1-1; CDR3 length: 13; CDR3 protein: CASSLAIDTEAFF; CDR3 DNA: TGTGCCAGCAGCCTAGCCATTGACACTGAAGCTTTCTTT
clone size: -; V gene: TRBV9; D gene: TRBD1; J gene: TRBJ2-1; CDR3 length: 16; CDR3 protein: CASSPGGGQGFNEQFF; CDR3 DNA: TGTGCCAGCAGCCCAGGTGGGGGACAGGGGTTCAATGAGCAGTTCTTC
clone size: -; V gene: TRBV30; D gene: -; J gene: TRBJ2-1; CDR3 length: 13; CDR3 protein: CAWRMPPGHEQFF; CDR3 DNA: TGTGCCTGGAGAATGCCCCCGGGGCATGAGCAGTTCTTC
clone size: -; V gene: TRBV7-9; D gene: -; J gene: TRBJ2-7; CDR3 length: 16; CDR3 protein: CASSLAIGRGGYEQYF; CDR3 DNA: TGTGCCAGCAGCTTAGCCATTGGCAGGGGAGGATACGAGCAGTACTTC
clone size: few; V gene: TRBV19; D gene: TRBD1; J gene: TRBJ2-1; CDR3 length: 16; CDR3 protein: CASSMMAATGFNEQFF; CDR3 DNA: TGTGCCAGTAGTATGATGGCCGCGACAGGGTTCAATGAGCAGTTCTTC
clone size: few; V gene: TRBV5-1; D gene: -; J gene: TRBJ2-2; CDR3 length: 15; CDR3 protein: CASTPDGTNTGELFF; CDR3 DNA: TGCGCCAGCACCCCGGACGGGACTAACACCGGGGAGCTGTTTTTT
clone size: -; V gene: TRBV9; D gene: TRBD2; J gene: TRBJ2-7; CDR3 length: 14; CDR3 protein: CASSLEGLAGEQYF; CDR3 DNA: TGTGCCAGCAGCCTCGAGGGACTAGCGGGCGAGCAGTACTTC
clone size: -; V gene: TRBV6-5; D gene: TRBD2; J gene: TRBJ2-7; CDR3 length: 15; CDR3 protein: CASRSALGGAYEQYF; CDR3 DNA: TGTGCCAGCAGATCCGCCCTCGGGGGGGCCTACGAGCAGTACTTC
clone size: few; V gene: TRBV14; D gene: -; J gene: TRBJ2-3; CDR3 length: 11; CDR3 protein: CASSHGETQYF; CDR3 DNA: TGTGCCAGCAGCCACGGAGAAACGCAGTATTTT
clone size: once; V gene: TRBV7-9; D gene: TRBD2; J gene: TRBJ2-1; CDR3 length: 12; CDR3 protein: CASSWDYHEQFF; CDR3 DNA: TGTGCCAGCAGCTGGGACTATCATGAGCAGTTCTTC
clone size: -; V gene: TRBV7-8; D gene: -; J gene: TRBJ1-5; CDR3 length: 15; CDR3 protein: CASSPTGDGNQPQHF; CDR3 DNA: TGTGCCAGCAGTCCTACGGGGGACGGCAATCAGCCCCAGCATTTT
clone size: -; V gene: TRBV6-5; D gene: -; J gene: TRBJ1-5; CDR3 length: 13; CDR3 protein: CASSYGHHQPQHF; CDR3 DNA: TGTGCCAGCAGTTATGGACATCATCAGCCCCAGCATTTT
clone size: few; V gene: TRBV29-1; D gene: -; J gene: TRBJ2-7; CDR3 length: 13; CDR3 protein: CSVARQSSYEQYF; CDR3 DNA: TGCAGCGTCGCCCGACAGAGCTCCTACGAGCAGTACTTC
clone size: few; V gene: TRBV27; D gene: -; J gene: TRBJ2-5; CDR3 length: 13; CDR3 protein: CASSRTETGTQYF; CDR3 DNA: TGTGCCAGCAGCCGGACAGAAACGGGGACCCAGTACTTC
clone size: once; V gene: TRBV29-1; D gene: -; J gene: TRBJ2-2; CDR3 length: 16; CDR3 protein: CSVGGSRLTNTGELFF; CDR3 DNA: TGCAGCGTTGGTGGGTCCCGGCTGACAAACACCGGGGAGCTGTTTTTT
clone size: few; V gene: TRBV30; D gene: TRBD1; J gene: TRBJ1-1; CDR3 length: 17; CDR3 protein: CAWSVRSVGQGSTEAFF; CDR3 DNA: TGTGCCTGGAGTGTACGTAGTGTTGGACAGGGATCGACTGAAGCTTTCTTT
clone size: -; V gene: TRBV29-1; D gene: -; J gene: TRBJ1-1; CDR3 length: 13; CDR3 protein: CSVERQVPPEAFF; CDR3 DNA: TGCAGCGTTGAGAGACAGGTCCCACCCGAAGCTTTCTTT
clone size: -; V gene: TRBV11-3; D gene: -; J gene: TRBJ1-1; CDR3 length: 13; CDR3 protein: CASSFGGNTEAFF; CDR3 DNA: TGTGCCAGCAGCTTTGGGGGCAACACTGAAGCTTTCTTT
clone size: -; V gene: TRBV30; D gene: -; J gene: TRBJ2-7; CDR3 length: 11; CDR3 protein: CAWSARSRQYF; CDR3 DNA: TGTGCCTGGAGTGCCCGTTCGCGGCAGTACTTC
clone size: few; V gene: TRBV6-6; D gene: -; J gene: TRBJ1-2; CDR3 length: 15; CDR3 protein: CASSYSSGPMGGYTF; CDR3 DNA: TGTGCCAGCAGTTACTCCTCAGGGCCCATGGGAGGCTACACCTTC
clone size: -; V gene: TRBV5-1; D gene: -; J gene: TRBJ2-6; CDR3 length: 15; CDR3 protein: CASSPRGAGANVLTF; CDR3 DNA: TGCGCCAGCAGCCCGAGGGGTGCTGGGGCCAACGTCCTGACTTTC